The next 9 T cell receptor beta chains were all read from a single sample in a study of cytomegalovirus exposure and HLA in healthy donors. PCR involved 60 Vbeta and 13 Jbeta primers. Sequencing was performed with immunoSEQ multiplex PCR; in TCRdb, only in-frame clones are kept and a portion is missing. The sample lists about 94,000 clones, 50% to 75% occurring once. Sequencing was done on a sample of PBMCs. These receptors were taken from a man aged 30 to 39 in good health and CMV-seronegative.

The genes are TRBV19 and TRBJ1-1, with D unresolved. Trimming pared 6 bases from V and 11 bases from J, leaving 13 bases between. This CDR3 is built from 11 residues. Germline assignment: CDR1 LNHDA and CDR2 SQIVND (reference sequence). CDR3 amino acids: CASSLPGYAFF. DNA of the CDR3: TGTGCCAGTAGCCTCCCGGGGTATGCTTTCTTT.

The CDR3 region has the DNA TGTGCCAGCAGCTTAGCGAAGGGACTAGCGGCCACAGATACGCAGTATTTT. Translated: CASSLAKGLAATDTQYF. The chain is built from TRBV11-2 and TRBJ2-3; TRBD2 aligns across 11 bases. CDR1 SGHAT and CDR2 FQNNGV come from the germline V gene. The junction had 5 bases not matched to a gene; V was cut back by 1 base and J by 2 bases. This CDR3 contains 17 residues.

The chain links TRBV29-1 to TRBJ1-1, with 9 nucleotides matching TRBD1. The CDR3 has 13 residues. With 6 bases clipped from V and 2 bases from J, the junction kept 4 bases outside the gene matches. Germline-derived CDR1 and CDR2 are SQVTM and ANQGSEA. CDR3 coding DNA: TGCAGCGTAGCGGACAGGGGAAACACTGAAGCTTTCTTT. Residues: CSVADRGNTEAFF.

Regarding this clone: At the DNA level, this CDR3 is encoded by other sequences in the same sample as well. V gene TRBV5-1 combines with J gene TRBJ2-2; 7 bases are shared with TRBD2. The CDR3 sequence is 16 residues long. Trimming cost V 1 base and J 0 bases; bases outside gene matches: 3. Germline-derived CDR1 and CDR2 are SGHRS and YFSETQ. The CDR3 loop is CASSLSGTANTGELFF. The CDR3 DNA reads TGCGCCAGCAGCTTGAGCGGGACGGCGAACACCGGGGAGCTGTTTTTT.

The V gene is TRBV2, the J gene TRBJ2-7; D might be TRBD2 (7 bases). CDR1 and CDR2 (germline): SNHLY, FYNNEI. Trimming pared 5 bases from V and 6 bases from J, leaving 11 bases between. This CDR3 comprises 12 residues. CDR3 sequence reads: CASSNRGAEQYF. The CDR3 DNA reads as TGTGCCAGCAGTAACCGGGGGGCCGAGCAGTACTTC. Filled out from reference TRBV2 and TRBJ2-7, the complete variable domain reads EPEVTQTPSHQVTQMGQEVILRCVPISNHLYFYWYRQILGQKVEFLVSFYNNEISEKSEIFDDQFSVERPDGSNFTLKIRSTKLEDSAMYFCASSNRGAEQYFGPGTRLTVT.

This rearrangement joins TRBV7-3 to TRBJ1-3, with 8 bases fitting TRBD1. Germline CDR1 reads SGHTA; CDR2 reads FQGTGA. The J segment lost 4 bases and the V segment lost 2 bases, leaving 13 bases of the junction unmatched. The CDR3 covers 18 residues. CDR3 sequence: CASSLVAHRGTTGNTIYF. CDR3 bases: TGTGCCAGCAGCTTAGTAGCCCACAGGGGGACTACCGGAAACACCATATATTTT.

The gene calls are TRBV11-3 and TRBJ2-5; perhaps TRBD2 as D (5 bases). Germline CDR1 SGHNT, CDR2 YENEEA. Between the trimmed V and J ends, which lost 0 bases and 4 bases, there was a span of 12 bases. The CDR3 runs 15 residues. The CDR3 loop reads CASSLDPARGETQYF. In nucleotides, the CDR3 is TGTGCCAGCAGCTTAGATCCTGCCCGGGGAGAGACCCAGTACTTC.

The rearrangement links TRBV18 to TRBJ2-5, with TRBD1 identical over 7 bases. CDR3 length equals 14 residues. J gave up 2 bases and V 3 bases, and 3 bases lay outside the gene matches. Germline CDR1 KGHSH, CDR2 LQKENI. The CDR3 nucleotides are TGTGCCAGCTCACCGGACAGGTGGCAAGAGACCCAGTACTTC. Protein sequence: CASSPDRWQETQYF.

The CDR3 spells CASSYSGGGLDTQYF. The CDR3 DNA is TGTGCCAGCAGTTACTCGGGCGGGGGGCTAGATACGCAGTATTTT. V usage is TRBV6-5 and J usage is TRBJ2-3, with TRBD2 matching 8 bases. The CDR3 is 15 amino acids. The J segment lost 5 bases and the V segment lost 0 bases, leaving 4 bases of the junction unmatched. Germline V gene lookup returns CDR1 MNHEY and CDR2 SVGAGI.